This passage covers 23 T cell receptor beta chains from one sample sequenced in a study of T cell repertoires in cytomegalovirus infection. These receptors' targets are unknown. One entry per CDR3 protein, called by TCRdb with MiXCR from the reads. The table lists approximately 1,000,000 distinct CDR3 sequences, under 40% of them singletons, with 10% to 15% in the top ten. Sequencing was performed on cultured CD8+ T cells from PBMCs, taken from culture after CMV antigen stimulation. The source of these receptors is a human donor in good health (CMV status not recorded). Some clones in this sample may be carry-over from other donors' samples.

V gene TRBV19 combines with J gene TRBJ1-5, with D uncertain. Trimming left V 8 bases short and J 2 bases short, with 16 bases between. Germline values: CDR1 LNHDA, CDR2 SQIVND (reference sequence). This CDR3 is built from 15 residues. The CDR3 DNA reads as TGTGCCAGTTCTCCTCATAGCGGCGGCAATCAGCCCCAGCATTTT. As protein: CASSPHSGGNQPQHF.

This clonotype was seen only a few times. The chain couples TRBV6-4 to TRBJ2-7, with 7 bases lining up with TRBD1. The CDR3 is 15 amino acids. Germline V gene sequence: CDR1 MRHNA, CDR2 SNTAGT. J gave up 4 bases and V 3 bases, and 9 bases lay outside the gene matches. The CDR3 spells CASSEPTGCGYEQYV. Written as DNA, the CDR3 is TGTGCCAGCAGTGAACCGACAGGGTGTGGGTACGAGCAGTACGTC.

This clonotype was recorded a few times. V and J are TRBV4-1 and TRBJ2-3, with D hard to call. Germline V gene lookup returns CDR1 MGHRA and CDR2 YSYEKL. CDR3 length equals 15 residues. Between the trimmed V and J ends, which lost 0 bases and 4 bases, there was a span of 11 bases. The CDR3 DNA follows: TGCGCCAGCAGCCAAGAAAGGCTTCCCCCAGATACGCAGTATTTT. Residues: CASSQERLPPDTQYF.

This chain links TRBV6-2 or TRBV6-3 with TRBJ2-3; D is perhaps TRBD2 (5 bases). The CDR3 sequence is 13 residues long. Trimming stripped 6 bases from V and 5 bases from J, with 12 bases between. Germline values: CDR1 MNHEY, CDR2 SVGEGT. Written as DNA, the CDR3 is TGTGCCAGCAGACCCCAACTAGAAGATACGCAGTATTTT. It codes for CASRPQLEDTQYF.

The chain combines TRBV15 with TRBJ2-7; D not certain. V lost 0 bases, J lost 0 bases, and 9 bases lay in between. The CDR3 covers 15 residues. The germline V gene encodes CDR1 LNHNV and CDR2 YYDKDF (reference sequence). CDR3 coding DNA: TGTGCCACCAGCAGAGAGCCGGTGAGCTCCTACGAGCAGTACTTC. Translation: CATSREPVSSYEQYF.

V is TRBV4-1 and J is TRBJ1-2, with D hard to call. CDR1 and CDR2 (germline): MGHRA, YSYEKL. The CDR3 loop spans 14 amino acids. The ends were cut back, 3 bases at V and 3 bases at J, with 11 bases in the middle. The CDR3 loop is CASSHYAGDYGYTF. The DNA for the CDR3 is TGCGCCAGCAGCCACTACGCCGGAGACTATGGCTACACCTTC.

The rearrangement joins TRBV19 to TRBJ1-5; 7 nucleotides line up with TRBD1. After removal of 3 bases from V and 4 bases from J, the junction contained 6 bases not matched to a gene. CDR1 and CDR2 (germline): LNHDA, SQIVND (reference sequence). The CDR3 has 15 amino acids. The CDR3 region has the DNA TGTGCCAGTAGTATGAGGGACAGCGGAAATCAGCCCCAGCATTTT. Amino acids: CASSMRDSGNQPQHF.

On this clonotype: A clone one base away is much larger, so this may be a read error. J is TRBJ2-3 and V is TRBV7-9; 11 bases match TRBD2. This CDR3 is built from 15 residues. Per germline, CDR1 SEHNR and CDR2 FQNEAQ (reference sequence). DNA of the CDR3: TGTGCCAGCAGCTCGACTAGCGGGGTCCCAGATACGCAGTGTTTT. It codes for CASSSTSGVPDTQCF. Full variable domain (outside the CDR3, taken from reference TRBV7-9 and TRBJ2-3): DTGVSQNPRHKITKRGQNVTFRCDPISEHNRLYWYRQTLGQGPEFLTYFQNEAQLEKSRLLSDRFSAERPKGSFSTLEIQRTEQGDSAMYLCASSSTSGVPDTQCFGPGTRLTVL.

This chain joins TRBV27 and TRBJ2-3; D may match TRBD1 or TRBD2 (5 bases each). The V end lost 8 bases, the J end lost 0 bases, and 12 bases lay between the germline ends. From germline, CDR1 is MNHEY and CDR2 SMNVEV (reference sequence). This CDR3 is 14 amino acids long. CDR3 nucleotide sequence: TGTGCCAGCGCTGAGGGGTCGAGCACAGATACGCAGTATTTT. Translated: CASAEGSSTDTQYF.

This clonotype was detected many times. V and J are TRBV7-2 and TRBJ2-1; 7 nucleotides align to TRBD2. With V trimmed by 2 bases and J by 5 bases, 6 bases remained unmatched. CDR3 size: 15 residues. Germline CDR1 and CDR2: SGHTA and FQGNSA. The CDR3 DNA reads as TGTGCCAGCAGCTTACCCGGGGGGTGGGACAATGAGCAGTTCTTC. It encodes CASSLPGGWDNEQFF.

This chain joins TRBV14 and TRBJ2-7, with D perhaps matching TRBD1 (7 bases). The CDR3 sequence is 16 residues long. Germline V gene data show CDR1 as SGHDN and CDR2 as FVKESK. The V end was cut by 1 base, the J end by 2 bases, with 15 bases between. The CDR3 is CASSQVVTGRTYEQYF. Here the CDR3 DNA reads TGTGCCAGCAGCCAAGTTGTGACAGGGAGGACCTACGAGCAGTACTTC.

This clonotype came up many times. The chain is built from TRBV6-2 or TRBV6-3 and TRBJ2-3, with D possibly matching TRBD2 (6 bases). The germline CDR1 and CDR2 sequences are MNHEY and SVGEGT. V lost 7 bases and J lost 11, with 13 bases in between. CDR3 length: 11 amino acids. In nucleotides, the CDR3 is TGTGCCAGCAACTTCGCGGGGCTGCAGTATTTT. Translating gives CASNFAGLQYF.

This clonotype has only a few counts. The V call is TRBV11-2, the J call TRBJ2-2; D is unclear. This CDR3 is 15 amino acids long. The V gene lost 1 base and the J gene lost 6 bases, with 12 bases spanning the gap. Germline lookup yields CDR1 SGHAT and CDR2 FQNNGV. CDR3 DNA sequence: TGTGCCAGCAGCTTAGTCATTCGAGGCGCCGGGGAGCTGTTTTTT. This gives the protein CASSLVIRGAGELFF.

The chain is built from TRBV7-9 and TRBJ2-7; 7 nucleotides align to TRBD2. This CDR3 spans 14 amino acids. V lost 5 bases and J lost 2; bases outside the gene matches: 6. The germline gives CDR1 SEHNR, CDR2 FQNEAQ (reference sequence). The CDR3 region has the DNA TGTGCCAGCAGCCGACGGGGGGTACCCTACGAGCAGTACTTC. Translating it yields CASSRRGVPYEQYF.

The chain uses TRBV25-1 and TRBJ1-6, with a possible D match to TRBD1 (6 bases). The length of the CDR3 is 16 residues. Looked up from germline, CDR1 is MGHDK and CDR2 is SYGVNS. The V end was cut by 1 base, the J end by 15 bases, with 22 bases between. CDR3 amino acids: CASSELGALREADLHF. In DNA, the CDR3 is TGTGCCAGCAGTGAATTGGGGGCGTTGCGGGAGGCAGACCTCCACTTT.

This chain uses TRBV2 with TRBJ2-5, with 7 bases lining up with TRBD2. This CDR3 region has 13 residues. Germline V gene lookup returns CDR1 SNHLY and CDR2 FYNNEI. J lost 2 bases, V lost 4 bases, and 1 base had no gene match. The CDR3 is CASSGTRQETQYF. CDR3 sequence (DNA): TGTGCCAGCAGTGGGACTAGACAAGAGACCCAGTACTTC.

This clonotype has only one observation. The CDR3: CASSFGIAVHEQYF. CDR3 DNA sequence: TGTGCCAGCAGTTTTGGGATCGCCGTCCACGAGCAGTACTTC. The chain carries TRBV27 and TRBJ2-7; D is undetermined. Deletions cut 3 bases from V and 5 bases from J, with 14 bases between. The V gene's germline CDR1 is MNHEY and CDR2 SMNVEV (reference sequence). The CDR3 spans 14 residues.

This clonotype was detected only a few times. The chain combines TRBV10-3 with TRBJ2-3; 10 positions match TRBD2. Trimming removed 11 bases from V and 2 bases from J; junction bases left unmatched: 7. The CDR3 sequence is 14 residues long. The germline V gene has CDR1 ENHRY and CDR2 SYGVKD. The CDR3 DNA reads TGTGCCGCTAAACTAGCGGGAACCACAGATACGCAGTATTTT. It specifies CAAKLAGTTDTQYF.

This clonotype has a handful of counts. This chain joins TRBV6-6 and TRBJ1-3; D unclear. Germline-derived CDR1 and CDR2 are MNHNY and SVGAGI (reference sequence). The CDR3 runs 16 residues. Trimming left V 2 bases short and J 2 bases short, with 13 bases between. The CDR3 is CASSYMGPGAGNTIYF. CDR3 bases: TGTGCCAGCAGTTACATGGGCCCCGGGGCTGGAAACACCATATATTTT.

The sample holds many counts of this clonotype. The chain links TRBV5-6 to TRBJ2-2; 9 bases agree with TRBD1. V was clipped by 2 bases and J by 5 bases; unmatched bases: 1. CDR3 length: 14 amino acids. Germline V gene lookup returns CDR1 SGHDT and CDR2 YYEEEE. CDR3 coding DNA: TGTGCCAGCAGCTTTGGGACAGGGACCGGGGAGCTGTTTTTT. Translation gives CASSFGTGTGELFF.

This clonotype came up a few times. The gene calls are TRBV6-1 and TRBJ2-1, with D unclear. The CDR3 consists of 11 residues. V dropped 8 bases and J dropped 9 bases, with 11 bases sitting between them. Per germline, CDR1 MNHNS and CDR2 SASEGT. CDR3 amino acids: CASGLGFEQFF. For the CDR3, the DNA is TGTGCCAGCGGTTTGGGGTTTGAGCAGTTCTTC.

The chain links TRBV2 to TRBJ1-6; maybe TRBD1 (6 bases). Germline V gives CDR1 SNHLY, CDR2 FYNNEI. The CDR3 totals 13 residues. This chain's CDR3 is CAIPGGANSPLHF. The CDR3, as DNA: TGTGCTATCCCCGGGGGCGCCAATTCACCCCTCCACTTT.

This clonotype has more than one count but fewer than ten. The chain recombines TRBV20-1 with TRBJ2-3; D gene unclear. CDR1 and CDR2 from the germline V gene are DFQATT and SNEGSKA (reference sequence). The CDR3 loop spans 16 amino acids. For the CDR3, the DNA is TGCAGCGCCGGGCTAGAGCGAGTCCCCTCCACAGATACGCAGTATTTT. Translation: CSAGLERVPSTDTQYF.